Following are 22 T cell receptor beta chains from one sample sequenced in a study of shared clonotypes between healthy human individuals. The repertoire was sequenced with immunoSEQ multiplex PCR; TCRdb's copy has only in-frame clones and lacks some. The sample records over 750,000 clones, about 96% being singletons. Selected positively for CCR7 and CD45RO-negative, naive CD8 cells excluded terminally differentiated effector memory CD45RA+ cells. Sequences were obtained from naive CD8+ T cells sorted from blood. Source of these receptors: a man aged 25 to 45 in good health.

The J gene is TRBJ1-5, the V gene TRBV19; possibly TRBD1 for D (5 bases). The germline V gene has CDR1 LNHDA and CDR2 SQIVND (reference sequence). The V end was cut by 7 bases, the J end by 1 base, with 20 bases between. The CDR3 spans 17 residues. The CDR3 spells CASTSYGTRGSNQPQHF. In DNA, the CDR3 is TGTGCCAGTACCTCCTACGGGACCCGAGGGAGCAATCAGCCCCAGCATTTT.

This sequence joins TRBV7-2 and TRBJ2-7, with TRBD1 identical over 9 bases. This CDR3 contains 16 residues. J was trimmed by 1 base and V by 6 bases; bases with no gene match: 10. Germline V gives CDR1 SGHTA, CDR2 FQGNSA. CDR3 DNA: TGTGCCAGCAGTTTCGCATCTGGGACAGGGTCCTACGAGCAGTACTTC. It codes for CASSFASGTGSYEQYF.

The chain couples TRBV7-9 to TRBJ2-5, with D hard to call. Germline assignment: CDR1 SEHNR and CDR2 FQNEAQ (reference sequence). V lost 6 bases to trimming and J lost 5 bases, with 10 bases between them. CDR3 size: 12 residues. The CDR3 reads CASSLQSETQYF. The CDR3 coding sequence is TGTGCCAGCAGTTTACAGTCCGAGACCCAGTACTTC.

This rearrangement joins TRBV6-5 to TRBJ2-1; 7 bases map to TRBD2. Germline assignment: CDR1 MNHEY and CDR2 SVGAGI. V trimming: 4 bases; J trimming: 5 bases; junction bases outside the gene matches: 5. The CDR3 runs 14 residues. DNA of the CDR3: TGTGCCAGCAGTTGGGGCGGGAGCCACAATGAGCAGTTCTTC. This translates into CASSWGGSHNEQFF.

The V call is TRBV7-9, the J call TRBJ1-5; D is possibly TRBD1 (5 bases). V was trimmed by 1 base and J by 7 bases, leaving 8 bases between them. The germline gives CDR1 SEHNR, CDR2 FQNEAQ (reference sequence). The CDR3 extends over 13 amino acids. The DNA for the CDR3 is TGTGCCAGCAGCTTAGACCGGGGGCAGCCCCAGCATTTT. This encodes CASSLDRGQPQHF.

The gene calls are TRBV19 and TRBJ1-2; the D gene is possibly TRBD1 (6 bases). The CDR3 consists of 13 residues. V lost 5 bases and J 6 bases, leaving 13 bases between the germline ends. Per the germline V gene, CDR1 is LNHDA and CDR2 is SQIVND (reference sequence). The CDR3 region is CASSEGGAHGYTF. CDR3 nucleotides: TGTGCCAGTAGTGAGGGGGGCGCCCATGGCTACACCTTC.

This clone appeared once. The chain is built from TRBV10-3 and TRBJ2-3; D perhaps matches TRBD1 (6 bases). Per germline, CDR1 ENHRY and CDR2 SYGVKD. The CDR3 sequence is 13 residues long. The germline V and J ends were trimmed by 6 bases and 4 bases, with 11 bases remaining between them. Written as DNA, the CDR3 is TGTGCCATCAGCCTCCAGGGGCCAGATACGCAGTATTTT. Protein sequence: CAISLQGPDTQYF.

CDR3: CAWSAPTGAGAEAFF. CDR3 in DNA: TGTGCCTGGAGTGCCCCCACAGGGGCAGGGGCTGAAGCTTTCTTT. V and J are TRBV30 and TRBJ1-1; 7 bases match TRBD1. The germline V gene encodes CDR1 GTSNPN and CDR2 SVGIG (reference sequence). The V segment lost 1 base and the J segment 6 bases; nucleotides outside the gene matches: 11. The length of the CDR3 is 15 residues.

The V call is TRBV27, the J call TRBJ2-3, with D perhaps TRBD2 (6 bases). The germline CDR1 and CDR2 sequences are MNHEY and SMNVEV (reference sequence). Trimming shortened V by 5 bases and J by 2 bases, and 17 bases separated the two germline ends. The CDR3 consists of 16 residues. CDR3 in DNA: TGTGCCAGCAGTCGAATGGACTACTTCCCCACAGATACGCAGTATTTT. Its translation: CASSRMDYFPTDTQYF.

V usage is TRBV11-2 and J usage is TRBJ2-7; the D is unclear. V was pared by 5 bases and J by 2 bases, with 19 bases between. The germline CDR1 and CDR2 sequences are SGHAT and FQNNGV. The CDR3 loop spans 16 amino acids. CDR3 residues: CASSPTLAGVTYEQYF. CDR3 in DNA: TGTGCCAGCAGCCCCACCCTGGCAGGTGTTACCTACGAGCAGTACTTC. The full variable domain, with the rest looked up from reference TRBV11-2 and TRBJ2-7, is EAGVAQSPRYKIIEKRQSVAFWCNPISGHATLYWYQQILGQGPKLLIQFQNNGVVDDSQLPKDRFSAERLKGVDSTLKIQPAKLEDSAVYLCASSPTLAGVTYEQYFGPGTRLTVT.

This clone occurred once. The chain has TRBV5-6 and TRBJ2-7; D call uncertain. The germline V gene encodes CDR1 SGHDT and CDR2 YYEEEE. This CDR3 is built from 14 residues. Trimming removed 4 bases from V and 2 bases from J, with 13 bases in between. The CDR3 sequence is CASSLGLTPYEQYF. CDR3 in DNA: TGTGCCAGCAGCCTGGGCCTAACCCCCTACGAGCAGTACTTC.

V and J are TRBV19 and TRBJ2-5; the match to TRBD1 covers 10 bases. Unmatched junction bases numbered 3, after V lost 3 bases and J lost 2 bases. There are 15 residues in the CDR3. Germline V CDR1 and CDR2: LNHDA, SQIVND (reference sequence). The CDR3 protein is CASSMQDRGQETQYF. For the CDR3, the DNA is TGTGCCAGTAGTATGCAGGACAGGGGGCAAGAGACCCAGTACTTC.

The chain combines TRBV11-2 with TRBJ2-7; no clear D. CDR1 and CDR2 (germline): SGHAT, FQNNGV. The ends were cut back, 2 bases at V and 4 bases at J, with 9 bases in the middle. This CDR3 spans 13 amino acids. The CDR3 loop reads CASSLREAYEQYF. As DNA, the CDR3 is TGTGCCAGCAGCTTACGTGAAGCGTACGAGCAGTACTTC.

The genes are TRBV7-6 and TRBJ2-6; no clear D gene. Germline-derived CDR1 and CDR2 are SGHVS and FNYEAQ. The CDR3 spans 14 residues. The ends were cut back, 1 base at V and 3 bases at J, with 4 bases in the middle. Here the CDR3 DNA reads TGTGCCAGCAGCTTAGGGGTTGGGGCCAACGTCCTGACTTTC. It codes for CASSLGVGANVLTF.

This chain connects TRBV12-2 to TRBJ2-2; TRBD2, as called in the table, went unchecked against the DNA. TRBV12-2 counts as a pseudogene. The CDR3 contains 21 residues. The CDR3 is CASRLAPEVAGSLRMTGELFF. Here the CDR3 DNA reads TGTGCAAGTCGCTTAGCGCCGGAGGTAGCGGGGAGCCTGCGAATGACCGGGGAGCTGTTTTTT.

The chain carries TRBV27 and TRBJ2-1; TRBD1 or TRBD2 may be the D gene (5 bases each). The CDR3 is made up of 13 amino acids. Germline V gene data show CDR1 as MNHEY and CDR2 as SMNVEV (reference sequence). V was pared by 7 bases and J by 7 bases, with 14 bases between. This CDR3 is CASIGGVTNEQFF. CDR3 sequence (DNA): TGTGCCAGCATTGGGGGAGTTACAAATGAGCAGTTCTTC.

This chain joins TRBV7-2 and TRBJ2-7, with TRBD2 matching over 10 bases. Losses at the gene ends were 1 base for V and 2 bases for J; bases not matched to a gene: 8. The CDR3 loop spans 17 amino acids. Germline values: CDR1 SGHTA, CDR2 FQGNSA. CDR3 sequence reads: CASSLGFRGTSAYEQYF. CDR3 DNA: TGTGCCAGCAGCTTAGGCTTCCGGGGGACTAGCGCCTACGAGCAGTACTTC.

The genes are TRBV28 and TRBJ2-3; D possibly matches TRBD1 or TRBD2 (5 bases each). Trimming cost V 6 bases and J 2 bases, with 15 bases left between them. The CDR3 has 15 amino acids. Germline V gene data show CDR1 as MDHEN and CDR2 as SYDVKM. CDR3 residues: CASSAWAGTTDTQYF. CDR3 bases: TGTGCCAGCAGCGCTTGGGCAGGGACCACAGATACGCAGTATTTT.

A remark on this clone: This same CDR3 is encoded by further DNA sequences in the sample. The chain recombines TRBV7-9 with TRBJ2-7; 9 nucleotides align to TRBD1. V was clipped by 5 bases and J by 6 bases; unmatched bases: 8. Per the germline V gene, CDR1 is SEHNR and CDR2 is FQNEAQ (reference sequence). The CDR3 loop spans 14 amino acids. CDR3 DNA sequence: TGTGCCAGCAGCGCGCGGGACAGGGTTAGCGAGCAGTACTTC. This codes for CASSARDRVSEQYF.

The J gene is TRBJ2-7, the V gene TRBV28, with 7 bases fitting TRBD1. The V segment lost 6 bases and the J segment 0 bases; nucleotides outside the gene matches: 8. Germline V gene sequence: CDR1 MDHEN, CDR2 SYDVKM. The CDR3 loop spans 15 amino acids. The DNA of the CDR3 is TGTGCCAGCAGCCTGCCCGGGACAGCCTCCTACGAGCAGTACTTC. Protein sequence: CASSLPGTASYEQYF.

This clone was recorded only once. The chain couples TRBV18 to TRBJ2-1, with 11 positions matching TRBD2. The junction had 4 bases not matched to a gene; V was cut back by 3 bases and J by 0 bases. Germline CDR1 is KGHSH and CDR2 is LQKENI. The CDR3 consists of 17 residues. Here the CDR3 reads CASSPGTSGSSYNEQFF. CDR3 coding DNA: TGTGCCAGCTCACCTGGGACTAGCGGTAGCTCCTACAATGAGCAGTTCTTC.

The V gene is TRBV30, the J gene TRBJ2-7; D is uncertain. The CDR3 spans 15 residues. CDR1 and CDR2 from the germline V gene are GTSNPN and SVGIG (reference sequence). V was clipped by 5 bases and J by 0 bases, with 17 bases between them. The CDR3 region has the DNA TGTGCCTGGGGGGATGACAACAGTCTCTCCTACGAGCAGTACTTC. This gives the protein CAWGDDNSLSYEQYF.